This TCR beta chain was retrieved from a study of T cells in Graves' hyperthyroidism and ophthalmopathy. Study in general: It was at initial diagnosis, before any treatment, that peripheral blood was collected. Study-wide findings and caveats: The model forecast ophthalmopathy, anticipating it by a median around 6.5 months before onset.

CDR1 and CDR2 (germline): SGHDN, FVKESK. The CDR3 spans 15 residues. Trimming took 4 bases from V and 6 from J; bases not matched to a gene: 12. This clonotype was counted only a few times. Its antigen is not identified. Lactation, pregnancy, other autoimmune disease or uncontrolled infection led to exclusion of patients. The PBMCs were sourced from fresh peripheral blood (around 10 ml). Amplification yielded TCR beta CDR3 regions, with RNA transcripts as the source. HTBI primers were used for first-round RT-PCR of the TCR CDR3. TCRdb used MiXCR to reprocess the multiplex PCR reads, holding one entry per CDR3 protein. This sample has hundreds of thousands of distinct CDR3 sequences; over 20% occur once, and the top ten carry over 55%.

The chain joins TRBV14 to TRBJ2-7; 7 bases align to TRBD2. Input material: blood. The TCR sequence derives from a young man with Graves' ophthalmopathy. The CDR3 sequence is CASSRLAGGEGEQYF. The CDR3 region has the DNA TGTGCCAGCAGCCGCTTAGCGGGTGGTGAGGGCGAGCAGTACTTC.